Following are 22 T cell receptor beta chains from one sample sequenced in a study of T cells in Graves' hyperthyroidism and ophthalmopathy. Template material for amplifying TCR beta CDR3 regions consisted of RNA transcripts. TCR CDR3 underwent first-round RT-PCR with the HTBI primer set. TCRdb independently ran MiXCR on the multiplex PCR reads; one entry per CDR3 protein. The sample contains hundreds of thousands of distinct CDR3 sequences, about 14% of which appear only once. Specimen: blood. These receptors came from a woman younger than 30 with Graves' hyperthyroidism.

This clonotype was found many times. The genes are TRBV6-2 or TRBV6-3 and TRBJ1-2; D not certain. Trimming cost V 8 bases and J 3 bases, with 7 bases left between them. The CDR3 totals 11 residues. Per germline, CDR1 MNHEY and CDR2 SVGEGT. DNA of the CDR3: TGTGCCAGCGCTGTAGACTATGGCTACACCTTC. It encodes CASAVDYGYTF.

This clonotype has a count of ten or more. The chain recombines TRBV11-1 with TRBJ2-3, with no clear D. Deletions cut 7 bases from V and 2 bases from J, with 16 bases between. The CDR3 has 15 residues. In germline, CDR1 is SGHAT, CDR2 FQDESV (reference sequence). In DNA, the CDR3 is TGTGCCAGCATCCCTGGGTACTATCTCACAGATACGCAGTATTTT. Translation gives CASIPGYYLTDTQYF.

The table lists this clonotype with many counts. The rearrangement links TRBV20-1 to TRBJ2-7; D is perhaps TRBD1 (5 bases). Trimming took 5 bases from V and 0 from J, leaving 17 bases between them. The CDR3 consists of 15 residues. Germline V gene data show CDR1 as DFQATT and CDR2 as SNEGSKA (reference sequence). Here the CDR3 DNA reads TGCAGTGCTCAGGGTAGGGGCCGGAGCTCCTACGAGCAGTACTTC. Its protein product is CSAQGRGRSSYEQYF.

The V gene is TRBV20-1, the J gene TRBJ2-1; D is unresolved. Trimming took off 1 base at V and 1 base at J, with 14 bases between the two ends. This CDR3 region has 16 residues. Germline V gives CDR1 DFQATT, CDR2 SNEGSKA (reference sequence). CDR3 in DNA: TGCAGTGCTAGAGTCTCCTTAACGGAATCCTACAATGAGCAGTTCTTC. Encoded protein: CSARVSLTESYNEQFF.

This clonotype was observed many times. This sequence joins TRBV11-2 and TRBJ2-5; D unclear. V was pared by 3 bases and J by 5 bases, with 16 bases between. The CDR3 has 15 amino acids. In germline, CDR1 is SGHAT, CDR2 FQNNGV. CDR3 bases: TGTGCCAGCAGCTTCTTACGGGCCCTCGGGGAGACCCAGTACTTC. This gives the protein CASSFLRALGETQYF.

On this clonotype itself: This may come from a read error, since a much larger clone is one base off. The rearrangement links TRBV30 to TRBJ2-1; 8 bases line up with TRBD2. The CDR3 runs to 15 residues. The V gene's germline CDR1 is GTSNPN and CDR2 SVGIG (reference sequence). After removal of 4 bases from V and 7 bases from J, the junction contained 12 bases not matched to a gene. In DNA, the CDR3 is TGTGCCTGGAATTGGGAAGCGGGCGGGGGGAATGAGCAGTTCTTC. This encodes CAWNWEAGGGNEQFF.

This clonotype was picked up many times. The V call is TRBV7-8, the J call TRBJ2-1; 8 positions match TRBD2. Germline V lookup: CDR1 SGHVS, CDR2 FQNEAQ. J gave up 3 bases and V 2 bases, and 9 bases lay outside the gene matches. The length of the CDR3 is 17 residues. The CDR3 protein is CASSLRARGEGYNEQFF. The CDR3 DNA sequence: TGTGCCAGCAGCTTAAGGGCGCGGGGGGAGGGCTACAATGAGCAGTTCTTC.

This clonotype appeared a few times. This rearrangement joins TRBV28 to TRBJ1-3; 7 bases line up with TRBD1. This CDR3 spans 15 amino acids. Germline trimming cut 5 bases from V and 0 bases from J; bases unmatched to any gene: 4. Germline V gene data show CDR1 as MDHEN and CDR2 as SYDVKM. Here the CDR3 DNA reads TGTGCCAGCAGTACACGGGACAGCTCTGGAAACACCATATATTTT. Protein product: CASSTRDSSGNTIYF.

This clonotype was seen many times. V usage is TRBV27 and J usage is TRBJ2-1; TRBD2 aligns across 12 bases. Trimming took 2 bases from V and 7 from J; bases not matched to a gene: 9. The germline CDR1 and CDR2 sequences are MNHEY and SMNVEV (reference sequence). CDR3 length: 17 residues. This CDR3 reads CASSLGLAGGRWNEQFF. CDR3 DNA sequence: TGTGCCAGCAGTTTAGGGCTAGCGGGGGGGAGGTGGAATGAGCAGTTCTTC.

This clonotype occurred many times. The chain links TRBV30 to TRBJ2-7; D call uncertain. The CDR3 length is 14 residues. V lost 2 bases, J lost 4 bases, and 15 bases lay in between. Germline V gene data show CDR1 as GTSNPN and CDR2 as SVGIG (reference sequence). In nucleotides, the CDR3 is TGTGCCTGGAGTATCTGGCAGAATAGGTACGAGCAGTACTTC. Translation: CAWSIWQNRYEQYF.

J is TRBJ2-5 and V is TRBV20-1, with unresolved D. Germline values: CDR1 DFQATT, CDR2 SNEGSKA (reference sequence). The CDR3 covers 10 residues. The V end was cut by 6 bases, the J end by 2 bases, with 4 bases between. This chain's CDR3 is CSAKQETQYF. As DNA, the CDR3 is TGCAGTGCCAAACAAGAGACCCAGTACTTC.

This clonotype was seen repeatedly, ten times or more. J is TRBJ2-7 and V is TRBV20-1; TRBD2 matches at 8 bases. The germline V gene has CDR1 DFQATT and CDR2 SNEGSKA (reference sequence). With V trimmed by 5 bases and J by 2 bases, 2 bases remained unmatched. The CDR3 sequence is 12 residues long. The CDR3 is CSAPAGAYEQYF. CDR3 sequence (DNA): TGCAGTGCTCCAGCGGGGGCCTACGAGCAGTACTTC.

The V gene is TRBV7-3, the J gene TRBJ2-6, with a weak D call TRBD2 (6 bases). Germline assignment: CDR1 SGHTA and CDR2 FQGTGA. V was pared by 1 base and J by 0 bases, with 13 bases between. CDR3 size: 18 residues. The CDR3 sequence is CASSLRARDSSGANVLTF. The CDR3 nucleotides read TGTGCCAGCAGCTTAAGGGCGCGGGACTCCTCTGGGGCCAACGTCCTGACTTTC.

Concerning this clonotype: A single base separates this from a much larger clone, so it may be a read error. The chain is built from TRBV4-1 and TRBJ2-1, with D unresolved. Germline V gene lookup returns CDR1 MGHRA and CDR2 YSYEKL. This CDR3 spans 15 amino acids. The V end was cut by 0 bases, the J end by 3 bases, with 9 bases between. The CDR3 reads CASSQDVSDYNEQFF. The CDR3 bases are TGCGCCAGCAGCCAAGACGTGTCGGACTACAATGAGCAGTTCTTC.

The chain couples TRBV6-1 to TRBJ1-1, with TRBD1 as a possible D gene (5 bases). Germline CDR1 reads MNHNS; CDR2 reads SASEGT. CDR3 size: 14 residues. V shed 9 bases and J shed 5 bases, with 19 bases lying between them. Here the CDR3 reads CASSMQGTRTEAFF. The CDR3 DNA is TGTGCCAGTTCGATGCAGGGAACGAGGACTGAAGCTTTCTTT.

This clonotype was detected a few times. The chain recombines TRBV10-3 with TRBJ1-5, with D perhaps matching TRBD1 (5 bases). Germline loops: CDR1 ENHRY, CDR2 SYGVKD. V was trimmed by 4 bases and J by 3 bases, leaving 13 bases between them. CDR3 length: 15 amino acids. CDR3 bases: TGTGCCATCAGTGGTTCCGGGGCAGTCAATCAGCCCCAGCATTTT. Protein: CAISGSGAVNQPQHF.

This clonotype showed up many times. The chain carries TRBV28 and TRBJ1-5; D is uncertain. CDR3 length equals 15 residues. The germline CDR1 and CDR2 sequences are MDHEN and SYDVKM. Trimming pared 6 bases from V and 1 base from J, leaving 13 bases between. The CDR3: CASSPGGQSNQPQHF. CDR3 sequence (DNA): TGTGCCAGCAGCCCTGGAGGGCAGAGCAATCAGCCCCAGCATTTT.

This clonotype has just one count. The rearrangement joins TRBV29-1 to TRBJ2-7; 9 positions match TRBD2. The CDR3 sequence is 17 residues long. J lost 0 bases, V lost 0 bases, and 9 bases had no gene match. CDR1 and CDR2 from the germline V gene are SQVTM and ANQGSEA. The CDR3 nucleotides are TGCAGCGTTGAAGATAGGACTAGCGACAGGAGCTCCTACGAGCAGTACTTC. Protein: CSVEDRTSDRSSYEQYF.

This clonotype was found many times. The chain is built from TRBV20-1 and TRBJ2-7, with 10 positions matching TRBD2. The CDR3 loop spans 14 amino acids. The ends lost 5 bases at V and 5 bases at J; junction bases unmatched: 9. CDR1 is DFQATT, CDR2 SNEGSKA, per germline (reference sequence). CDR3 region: CSAFLAGGRDEQYF. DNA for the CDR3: TGCAGTGCTTTCTTAGCGGGAGGCAGGGACGAGCAGTACTTC.

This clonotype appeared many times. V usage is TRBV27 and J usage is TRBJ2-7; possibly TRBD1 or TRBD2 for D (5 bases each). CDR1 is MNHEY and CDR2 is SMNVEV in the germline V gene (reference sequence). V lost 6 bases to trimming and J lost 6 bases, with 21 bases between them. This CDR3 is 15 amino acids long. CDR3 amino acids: CASSPHTAGRSEQYF. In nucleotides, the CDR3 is TGTGCCAGCAGCCCCCATACGGCAGGGAGAAGCGAGCAGTACTTC.

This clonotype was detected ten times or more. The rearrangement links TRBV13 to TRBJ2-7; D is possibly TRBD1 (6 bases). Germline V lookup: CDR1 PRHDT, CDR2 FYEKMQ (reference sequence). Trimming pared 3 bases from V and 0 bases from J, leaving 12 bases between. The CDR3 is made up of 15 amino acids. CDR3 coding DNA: TGTGCCAGCAGCTTCGGACAGCCTAGCTCCTACGAGCAGTACTTC. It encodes CASSFGQPSSYEQYF.

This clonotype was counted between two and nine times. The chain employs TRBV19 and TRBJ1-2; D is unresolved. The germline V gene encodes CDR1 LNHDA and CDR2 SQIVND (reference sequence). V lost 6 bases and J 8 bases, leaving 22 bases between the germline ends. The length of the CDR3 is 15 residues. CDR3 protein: CASSPFGFRGEGYTF. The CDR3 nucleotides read TGTGCCAGTAGCCCATTCGGTTTTCGGGGTGAAGGCTACACCTTC.